This T cell receptor (beta chain) was recorded in a study of monozygotic twins with inflammatory bowel disease. Study-level points and caveats: Among twins, concordant and discordant pairs did not differ in repertoire similarity, possibly from limited power.

A note on this clonotype: Its target is unknown.

CDR3 length: 15 amino acids. CDR1 and CDR2 (germline): SGHTA, FQGNSA. Total RNA amounting to about 3,600 ng went into each TCR library. Each CDR3 protein gets one entry in TCRdb, which reprocessed the 5' RACE reads and gives no DNA. The sample features 110,000 or so distinct CDR3 sequences, with around 12% in its top ten. The total RNA came straight from whole blood, and T cells were not sorted beforehand. V gene TRBV7-2 combines with J gene TRBJ2-7; without DNA, the TCRdb call of TRBD2 cannot be checked. The sample consisted of blood. This receptor was obtained from a human donor with ulcerative colitis or Crohn's disease, or a healthy co-twin of an affected twin (not recorded which). The CDR3 sequence is CASSLVGPADYEQYF.